These 28 T cell receptor beta chains came from one sample sequenced in a study of blood T cell repertoires in COVID-19. Sequencing used immunoSEQ multiplex PCR; TCRdb keeps in-frame clones, though not all of them. The data hold about 260,000 clones, with around 89% observed a single time. The sequenced sample was PBMCs or T cells enriched from blood (not recorded which). The receptors originated from a woman aged 25 to 39 with acute COVID-19.

The chain combines TRBV2 with TRBJ1-1; no clear D gene. Germline CDR1 is SNHLY and CDR2 is FYNNEI. Deletions cut 7 bases from V and 4 bases from J, with 10 bases between. The CDR3 runs 12 residues. This CDR3 is CASKFTSTEAFF. Written as DNA, the CDR3 is TGTGCCAGCAAGTTCACATCCACTGAAGCTTTCTTT.

V gene TRBV7-3 combines with J gene TRBJ2-2; D is unclear. Germline assignment: CDR1 SGHTA and CDR2 FQGTGA. The CDR3 has 13 amino acids. V lost 4 bases and J lost 5, with 8 bases in between. Here the CDR3 reads CASSSMTTGELFF. The CDR3 coding sequence is TGTGCCAGCAGCTCGATGACAACCGGGGAGCTGTTTTTT.

This clone was picked up one time. The V call is TRBV28, the J call TRBJ1-2; no reliable D call. The ends were cut back, 6 bases at V and 2 bases at J, with 4 bases in the middle. From germline, CDR1 is MDHEN and CDR2 SYDVKM. The CDR3 contains 11 residues. The CDR3 sequence is CASSSNYGYTF. The CDR3, as DNA: TGTGCCAGCAGCTCCAACTATGGCTACACCTTC.

The gene calls are TRBV5-1 and TRBJ2-5, with a possible D match to TRBD2 (6 bases). Germline V gives CDR1 SGHRS, CDR2 YFSETQ. The CDR3 extends over 15 amino acids. Trimming removed 4 bases at V and 2 bases at J, with 15 bases between. CDR3 region: CASSRGSEFQETQYF. The CDR3 nucleotides read TGCGCCAGCAGCCGGGGGTCTGAATTTCAAGAGACCCAGTACTTC.

The chain links TRBV18 to TRBJ1-2; TRBD1 aligns across 8 bases. The germline V gene encodes CDR1 KGHSH and CDR2 LQKENI. The CDR3 runs 14 residues. The V segment lost 3 bases and the J segment 6 bases; nucleotides outside the gene matches: 6. Written as DNA, the CDR3 is TGTGCCAGCTCACCCCCGACAGGGGCCCATGGCTACACCTTC. It encodes CASSPPTGAHGYTF.

The chain combines TRBV27 with TRBJ2-2, with 8 bases identical to TRBD1. Germline assignment: CDR1 MNHEY and CDR2 SMNVEV (reference sequence). The CDR3 has 14 residues. V trimming: 5 bases; J trimming: 3 bases; junction bases outside the gene matches: 2. This chain's CDR3 is CASSEQGDTGELFF. CDR3 in DNA: TGTGCCAGCAGTGAACAGGGGGACACCGGGGAGCTGTTTTTT.

Written as DNA, the CDR3 is TGTGCCAGCAGCTTAAACAGGTACAATGAGCAGTTCTTC. The encoded protein is CASSLNRYNEQFF. The chain has TRBV11-2 and TRBJ2-1; D perhaps matches TRBD1 (5 bases). The V and J ends lost 2 bases and 4 bases respectively, with 6 bases between them. Germline V gene data show CDR1 as SGHAT and CDR2 as FQNNGV. CDR3 length: 13 amino acids.

This chain joins TRBV27 and TRBJ2-2; D is uncertain. Per the germline V gene, CDR1 is MNHEY and CDR2 is SMNVEV (reference sequence). Deletions cut 2 bases from V and 2 bases from J, with 6 bases between. The CDR3 is made up of 14 amino acids. DNA for the CDR3: TGTGCCAGCAGTTTAGACACCAACACCGGGGAGCTGTTTTTT. It specifies CASSLDTNTGELFF.

V and J are TRBV29-1 and TRBJ1-1; 8 positions agree with TRBD1. Unmatched junction bases numbered 3, after V lost 6 bases and J lost 3 bases. The CDR3 extends over 12 amino acids. Per the germline V gene, CDR1 is SQVTM and CDR2 is ANQGSEA. CDR3 DNA: TGCAGCGTCCACAGGGGGGACACTGAAGCTTTCTTT. It yields the protein CSVHRGDTEAFF.

The V and J genes are TRBV4-1 and TRBJ1-3; no reliable D call. V lost 6 bases, J lost 3 bases, and 9 bases lay in between. Germline V gene lookup returns CDR1 MGHRA and CDR2 YSYEKL. This CDR3 comprises 13 residues. CDR3 residues: CASSLQNGNTIYF. CDR3 DNA sequence: TGCGCCAGCAGTCTCCAGAATGGAAACACCATATATTTT.

This chain links TRBV5-4 with TRBJ1-1; no clear D. Germline CDR1 reads SGHNT; CDR2 reads YYREEE (reference sequence). V gave up 2 bases and J gave up 4 bases, with 9 bases separating them. This CDR3 comprises 13 residues. The CDR3 reads CASSFREGTEAFF. DNA of the CDR3: TGTGCCAGCAGCTTTAGGGAGGGCACTGAAGCTTTCTTT.

The V gene is TRBV11-2, the J gene TRBJ2-7; 9 nucleotides match TRBD2. The germline gives CDR1 SGHAT, CDR2 FQNNGV. V dropped 5 bases and J dropped 0; count of bases not matched to a gene: 2. The CDR3 is 14 amino acids. CDR3 coding DNA: TGTGCCAGCAGCGTTAGCGGGAGCTCCTACGAGCAGTACTTC. Its protein product is CASSVSGSSYEQYF.

This sequence joins TRBV9 and TRBJ2-3; 9 nucleotides align to TRBD2. V lost 0 bases and J lost 6; bases outside the gene matches: 8. The length of the CDR3 is 16 residues. Germline loops: CDR1 SGDLS, CDR2 YYNGEE. CDR3 coding DNA: TGTGCCAGCAGCGTAGGAGTAGCGGGAGTACTTGATACGCAGTATTTT. The encoded protein is CASSVGVAGVLDTQYF.

V is TRBV5-4 and J is TRBJ2-1; TRBD1 might be the D (6 bases). The germline gives CDR1 SGHNT, CDR2 YYREEE (reference sequence). The ends were cut back, 0 bases at V and 6 bases at J, with 16 bases in the middle. The CDR3 sequence is 16 residues long. The CDR3 protein is CASSLAARGSRNEQFF. CDR3 nucleotide sequence: TGTGCCAGCAGCTTGGCCGCCAGGGGTTCGCGCAATGAGCAGTTCTTC.

This clone was observed a handful of times. This chain connects TRBV19 to TRBJ1-2, with a tentative D call TRBD1 (6 bases). Trimming took 5 bases from V and 4 from J, leaving 17 bases between them. The CDR3 contains 15 residues. The germline gives CDR1 LNHDA, CDR2 SQIVND (reference sequence). The CDR3 spells CASSPSAGDAYGYTF. The CDR3 DNA reads as TGTGCCAGTAGTCCCTCGGCAGGGGACGCCTATGGCTACACCTTC.

This chain uses TRBV7-2 with TRBJ2-3; possible D gene TRBD1, 5 bases. Germline-derived CDR1 and CDR2 are SGHTA and FQGNSA. Between the trimmed V and J ends, which lost 5 bases and 4 bases, there was a span of 22 bases. There are 17 residues in the CDR3. This CDR3 is CASSPSVFQGPADTQYF. The CDR3, as DNA: TGTGCCAGCAGCCCCTCCGTTTTTCAGGGTCCTGCAGATACGCAGTATTTT. Drawing the rest from reference TRBV7-2 and TRBJ2-3, the complete variable domain is GAGVSQSPSNKVTEKGKDVELRCDPISGHTALYWYRQSLGQGLEFLIYFQGNSAPDKSGLPSDRFSAERTGGSVSTLTIQRTQQEDSAVYLCASSPSVFQGPADTQYFGPGTRLTVL.

This chain connects TRBV27 to TRBJ1-5, with D maybe TRBD1 (5 bases). Germline loops: CDR1 MNHEY, CDR2 SMNVEV (reference sequence). V was shortened by 3 bases and J by 5 bases, with 11 bases between the two germline ends. This CDR3 has 14 residues. The CDR3 here is CASSFGQGHQPQHF. Written as DNA, the CDR3 is TGTGCCAGCAGTTTCGGCCAGGGCCATCAGCCCCAGCATTTT.

The chain has TRBV24-1 and TRBJ2-3; TRBD2 is a possible D gene (6 bases). V was trimmed by 9 bases and J by 0 bases, leaving 15 bases between them. Per germline, CDR1 KGHDR and CDR2 SFDVKD. This CDR3 is 15 amino acids long. The DNA for the CDR3 is TGTGCCACCCGACCCGGGACTGCTAGCACAGATACGCAGTATTTT. Translation gives CATRPGTASTDTQYF.

The J gene is TRBJ1-4, the V gene TRBV27; D call uncertain. Germline CDR1 MNHEY, CDR2 SMNVEV (reference sequence). This CDR3 region has 15 residues. V lost 0 bases and J 0 bases, leaving 5 bases between the germline ends. The DNA of the CDR3 is TGTGCCAGCAGTTTATCGCGGGCAACTAATGAAAAACTGTTTTTT. Protein product: CASSLSRATNEKLFF. Supplemented by reference TRBV27 and TRBJ1-4, the full variable domain reads EAQVTQNPRYLITVTGKKLTVTCSQNMNHEYMSWYRQDPGLGLRQIYYSMNVEVTDKGDVPEGYKVSRKEKRNFPLILESPSPNQTSLYFCASSLSRATNEKLFFGSGTQLSVL.

CDR3 loop: CASSPYGQKNQPQHF. CDR3 nucleotide sequence: TGTGCCAGCAGCCCATATGGACAGAAAAATCAGCCCCAGCATTTT. This chain uses TRBV7-2 with TRBJ1-5; possible D gene TRBD1, 6 bases. CDR3 size: 15 residues. Germline CDR1 and CDR2: SGHTA and FQGNSA. The ends were cut back, 5 bases at V and 4 bases at J, with 15 bases in the middle.

V usage is TRBV12-1 and J usage is TRBJ2-2; no DNA check was done on the table's D call, TRBD1. TRBV12-1 is deemed a pseudogene. The CDR3 length is 17 residues. The CDR3, as DNA: TGTGCCAGCAGCTTTGCGTGGTCAGGGGCAAGAACCGGGGAGCTGTTTTTT. Translating gives CASSFAWSGARTGELFF.

The chain joins TRBV7-9 to TRBJ2-7; tentative D call: TRBD2 (5 bases). CDR1 and CDR2 (germline): SEHNR, FQNEAQ (reference sequence). Trimming stripped 1 base from V and 0 bases from J, with 7 bases between. This CDR3 contains 14 residues. This CDR3 is CASSLGTSSYEQYF. The CDR3 nucleotides are TGTGCCAGCAGCTTAGGGACTTCCTCCTACGAGCAGTACTTC.

The chain carries TRBV2 and TRBJ2-7; 12 nucleotides align to TRBD2. V dropped 6 bases and J dropped 5; count of bases not matched to a gene: 8. CDR1 and CDR2 (germline): SNHLY, FYNNEI. The CDR3 has 15 residues. The CDR3 DNA follows: TGTGCCAGCAGCCTCGGACTAGCGGGAACCCACGAGCAGTACTTC. This encodes CASSLGLAGTHEQYF.

V usage is TRBV6-5 and J usage is TRBJ2-3, with D uncertain. CDR1 and CDR2 (germline): MNHEY, SVGAGI. V lost 9 bases and J 2 bases, leaving 18 bases between the germline ends. CDR3 length: 15 amino acids. Here the CDR3 reads CASRGRSLNTDTQYF. CDR3 DNA sequence: TGTGCCAGTAGAGGCCGATCTCTAAACACAGATACGCAGTATTTT.

The J gene is TRBJ1-5, the V gene TRBV18; D ambiguous. V was shortened by 5 bases and J by 0 bases, with 17 bases between the two germline ends. CDR3 length: 17 amino acids. The germline gives CDR1 KGHSH, CDR2 LQKENI. The CDR3 is CASSSGEGSLSNQPQHF. CDR3 nucleotide sequence: TGTGCCAGCTCATCAGGCGAAGGGAGCCTTAGCAATCAGCCCCAGCATTTT.

CDR3 amino acids: CASSQFRGRGETNEKLFF. CDR3 DNA: TGCGCCAGCAGCCAATTCCGAGGCAGGGGCGAAACTAATGAAAAACTGTTTTTT. The rearrangement uses TRBV4-1 and TRBJ1-4; a possible D gene is TRBD1 (6 bases). V dropped 2 bases and J dropped 1 base, with 17 bases sitting between them. This CDR3 contains 18 residues. CDR1 and CDR2 (germline): MGHRA, YSYEKL.

This rearrangement joins TRBV6-5 to TRBJ1-2; 8 positions match TRBD1. The CDR3 covers 14 residues. Trimming at V came to 4 bases and at J to 4 bases, leaving 5 bases not matched to a gene. CDR1 and CDR2 from the germline V gene are MNHEY and SVGAGI. DNA for the CDR3: TGTGCCAGCAGTTCATGGACAGGGTTCTATGGCTACACCTTC. Its protein product is CASSSWTGFYGYTF.

For the CDR3, the DNA is TGCGCCAGCAGTGATCGCCTAGCTACAGATACGCAGTATTTT. Its protein product is CASSDRLATDTQYF. The chain joins TRBV4-1 to TRBJ2-3; D is possibly TRBD2 (5 bases). The CDR3 has 14 amino acids. The ends were cut back, 6 bases at V and 3 bases at J, with 13 bases in the middle. CDR1 is MGHRA and CDR2 is YSYEKL in the germline V gene.